This T cell receptor (beta chain) was obtained from a study of OX40 agonist ivuxolimab in advanced cancers. Study background: Patients assigned to dose escalation were diagnosed with hepatocellular carcinoma, melanoma, renal cell or head and neck cancer. Partial responses occurred in Three dose-escalation patients, one with hepatocellular carcinoma and two with cutaneous melanoma.

TCRdb's copy holds only in-frame clones and misses some; the assay was immunoSEQ multiplex PCR. Here the sample spans 72,000 or so clones, about 80% being singletons. Concerning this clone itself: Its matching antigen is unknown.

Study results and limitations: In CD8+ T cells, expanded clones were on average more numerous than in CD4+.

Deletions cut 4 bases from V and 0 bases from J, with 10 bases between. Germline V gene data show CDR1 as SQVTM and CDR2 as ANQGSEA. This CDR3 has 13 residues. The V call is TRBV29-1, the J call TRBJ2-7; D might be TRBD1 or TRBD2, each matching 5 bases. The sequencing here drew on CD4+ or CD8+ T cells sorted from blood, taken in a trial of the OX40 agonist ivuxolimab. This TCR was recovered from an adult with an advanced solid tumor such as melanoma, head and neck, liver or kidney cancer. The CDR3 reads CSVGGIPSYEQYF. Here the CDR3 DNA reads TGCAGCGTTGGGGGGATCCCCTCCTACGAGCAGTACTTC.